The present T cell receptor beta chain was sequenced within a study of T cells after yellow fever vaccination. On the study more broadly: Researchers used SMART-Seq v4 Ultra Low Input to prepare fractions that had low cell numbers.

In making TCR cDNA, 5'RACE template switching added a universal primer site and UMIs to it. One entry per CDR3 protein, called by TCRdb with MiXCR from the 5' RACE reads. Of 620,000 or so distinct CDR3 sequences in the sample, roughly 17% were seen once. The table lists this clonotype with many counts. What it recognizes is unknown. Germline lookup yields CDR1 MGHDK and CDR2 SYGVNS. The V end was cut by 0 bases, the J end by 14 bases, with 13 bases between. The CDR3 is made up of 12 amino acids. Study-level results: The study found a weaker secondary response that peaked faster, day 5 versus 15. Boosting was followed by the reappearance of most primary-vaccination clones (approximately 97% CD4, about 88% CD8).

J is TRBJ1-2 and V is TRBV25-1, with a possible D match to TRBD1 (5 bases). The origin of this receptor is a man aged 18-30 years who received the YFV17D yellow fever vaccine. The source material was PBMCs, sampled less than 6 days after the first yellow fever vaccination. The DNA for the CDR3 is TGTGCCAGCAGTGAATATGGGGACGCTGGGACCTTC. Its protein is CASSEYGDAGTF.